Presented here are 23 T cell receptor beta chains from one specimen sequenced in a study of identical twins (dated by TCRdb to the mid-2010s). The library was built by means of 5' RACE. The instrument was an Illumina HiSeq 2000. TCRdb took the public reads, trimmed them with fastp at Q25, ran MiXCR for clone calling and kept in-frame beta chains. One record per CDR3 amino acid sequence lists the most common genes and DNA. This sample lists 230,000 or so distinct CDR3 sequences; about 8.3% were detected once. Jointly, the top ten make up 3% of the sample. These data were also reused for a study on yellow fever vaccine responses in identical twins.

The sequenced sample consisted of CD8+ T cells sorted from blood. The receptors shown here come from a young woman in good health.

The sample holds a few counts of this clonotype. CDR3 nucleotide sequence: TGTGCCAGCCGGATGGCAAGGGGTGAGACCCAGTACTTC. Amino acid sequence: CASRMARGETQYF. The rearrangement uses TRBV25-1 and TRBJ2-5; D possibly corresponds to TRBD1 (5 bases). CDR3 size: 13 residues. Germline CDR1 MGHDK, CDR2 SYGVNS. V gave up 8 bases and J gave up 5 bases, with 15 bases separating them.

The sample holds many counts of this clonotype. The chain carries TRBV24-1 and TRBJ2-1; 8 nucleotides align to TRBD2. The CDR3 sequence is 15 residues long. Germline loops: CDR1 KGHDR, CDR2 SFDVKD. J gave up 8 bases and V 7 bases, and 12 bases lay outside the gene matches. The CDR3 DNA reads as TGTGCCACCAGCAAAACTAGCGGAAGTGGTCATGAGCAGTTCTTC. This codes for CATSKTSGSGHEQFF.

V usage is TRBV27 and J usage is TRBJ2-5; D is unclear. CDR3 length: 14 residues. The V end was cut by 2 bases, the J end by 2 bases, with 9 bases between. Germline V gene sequence: CDR1 MNHEY, CDR2 SMNVEV (reference sequence). CDR3 nucleotide sequence: TGTGCCAGCAGTTTAGGCAACGGACAAGAGACCCAGTACTTC. Translation: CASSLGNGQETQYF.

The V call is TRBV4-2, the J call TRBJ2-1, with D perhaps given as TRBD1 or TRBD2 (5 bases each). Germline V gives CDR1 LGHNA, CDR2 YNFKEQ. This CDR3 contains 16 residues. V lost 1 base to trimming and J lost 0 bases, with 10 bases between them. Here the CDR3 reads CASSQGDEGSYNEQFF. CDR3 nucleotide sequence: TGTGCCAGCAGCCAAGGGGACGAGGGCTCCTACAATGAGCAGTTCTTC.

This clonotype was detected many times. The chain employs TRBV29-1 and TRBJ2-7; D gene ambiguous. The CDR3 has 13 residues. The germline V and J ends were trimmed by 3 bases and 2 bases, with 11 bases remaining between them. Germline CDR1 is SQVTM and CDR2 is ANQGSEA. As DNA, the CDR3 is TGCAGCGTTGATGGTGGGTCCCCCTACGAGCAGTACTTC. This sequence encodes CSVDGGSPYEQYF.

This chain connects TRBV12-3 or TRBV12-4 to TRBJ2-3; D possibly corresponds to TRBD2 (5 bases). This CDR3 is built from 16 residues. The V gene lost 0 bases and the J gene lost 2 bases, with 12 bases spanning the gap. The CDR3 region has the DNA TGTGCCAGCAGTTTAGCAGGGATGGAGGCCACAGATACGCAGTATTTT. Translation: CASSLAGMEATDTQYF.

The V call is TRBV12-5, the J call TRBJ2-7; D is unresolved. The CDR3 loop spans 18 amino acids. V shed 0 bases and J shed 2 bases, with 20 bases lying between them. CDR1 and CDR2 from the germline V gene are LGHNT and FRNRAP. CDR3 nucleotides: TGTGCTAGTGGTTTGGTACAGAAGGTAGAAACCTGGCCCTACGAGCAGTACTTC. This sequence encodes CASGLVQKVETWPYEQYF.

The chain recombines TRBV4-1 with TRBJ2-7; D uncertain. This CDR3 region has 13 residues. V was shortened by 4 bases and J by 5 bases, with 12 bases between the two germline ends. From germline, CDR1 is MGHRA and CDR2 YSYEKL. CDR3 loop: CASSRSSFDEQYF. The CDR3 bases are TGCGCCAGCAGCCGCTCGAGTTTCGACGAGCAGTACTTC.

This clonotype was observed many times. The V gene is TRBV29-1, the J gene TRBJ2-2; 7 nucleotides agree with TRBD1. CDR3 length: 14 amino acids. The junction had 7 bases not matched to a gene; V was cut back by 3 bases and J by 6 bases. Germline CDR1 and CDR2: SQVTM and ANQGSEA. CDR3 loop: CSVESDRAAGELFF. Here the CDR3 DNA reads TGCAGCGTTGAGTCTGACAGGGCCGCCGGGGAGCTGTTTTTT.

The V call is TRBV5-1, the J call TRBJ2-7, with D perhaps TRBD1 (5 bases). The CDR3 is 15 amino acids. Trimming cost V 4 bases and J 2 bases, with 16 bases left between them. Germline V lookup: CDR1 SGHRS, CDR2 YFSETQ. CDR3 region: CASSAPGRATYEQYF. The CDR3 DNA is TGCGCCAGCAGCGCCCCGGGCAGGGCGACCTACGAGCAGTACTTC.

This clonotype was observed at least ten times. The chain links TRBV5-1 to TRBJ2-3; D gene uncertain. V was shortened by 4 bases and J by 4 bases, with 10 bases between the two germline ends. CDR3 length: 13 amino acids. The germline V gene encodes CDR1 SGHRS and CDR2 YFSETQ. CDR3: CASSPKRPDTQYF. The CDR3, as DNA: TGCGCCAGCAGCCCGAAAAGGCCAGATACGCAGTATTTT.

The chain links TRBV2 to TRBJ2-1; TRBD1 matches 8 bases. From germline, CDR1 is SNHLY and CDR2 FYNNEI. V was pared by 7 bases and J by 7 bases, with 3 bases of the junction left unmatched. The CDR3 length is 12 residues. The CDR3 DNA sequence: TGTGCCAGCACAGGGGGCCTAAATGAGCAGTTCTTC. Residues: CASTGGLNEQFF.

This clonotype has at least ten counts. V is TRBV7-2 and J is TRBJ2-7; 7 bases match TRBD1. Germline CDR1 and CDR2: SGHTA and FQGNSA. This CDR3 has 11 residues. V trimming: 4 bases; J trimming: 6 bases; junction bases outside the gene matches: 0. The CDR3 DNA follows: TGTGCCAGCAGCTCAGGGGGCGAGCAGTACTTC. This translates into CASSSGGEQYF.

This clonotype was picked up many times. The V call is TRBV13, the J call TRBJ2-3, with D perhaps matching TRBD2 (6 bases). Germline-derived CDR1 and CDR2 are PRHDT and FYEKMQ (reference sequence). The CDR3 runs 15 residues. V lost 5 bases and J 2 bases, leaving 14 bases between the germline ends. CDR3 in DNA: TGTGCCAGCAGCCATCGAGCGGGCTCCACAGATACGCAGTATTTT. Protein: CASSHRAGSTDTQYF.

The chain employs TRBV6-2 or TRBV6-3 and TRBJ2-1, with 12 positions matching TRBD2. Germline assignment: CDR1 MNHEY and CDR2 SVGEGT. V shed 4 bases, J shed 4 bases, and the junction held 8 bases outside the gene matches. The CDR3 spans 17 residues. This chain's CDR3 is CASSFPTSGSLYNEQFF. Here the CDR3 DNA reads TGTGCCAGCAGTTTTCCGACTAGCGGGAGCCTTTACAATGAGCAGTTCTTC.

This clonotype was observed many times. This sequence joins TRBV12-3 or TRBV12-4 and TRBJ1-5; D possibly corresponds to TRBD1 (5 bases). CDR3 length: 15 residues. Between the trimmed V and J ends, which lost 5 bases and 5 bases, there was a span of 16 bases. CDR3: CASSPPGAQHQPQHF. CDR3 nucleotide sequence: TGTGCCAGCAGTCCACCCGGGGCCCAACATCAGCCCCAGCATTTT.

The sample holds a few counts of this clonotype. The chain has TRBV5-1 and TRBJ2-7; TRBD2 is a possible D gene (6 bases). The CDR3 is made up of 16 amino acids. Germline V gives CDR1 SGHRS, CDR2 YFSETQ. V lost 1 base to trimming and J lost 4 bases, with 18 bases between them. The CDR3 DNA reads TGCGCCAGCAGCTTGTTAGCGGTCCCCTCGTCTTACGAGCAGTACTTC. Residues: CASSLLAVPSSYEQYF.

This clonotype appeared a few times. The chain combines TRBV11-3 with TRBJ2-2, with D uncertain. From germline, CDR1 is SGHNT and CDR2 YENEEA. The CDR3 sequence is 15 residues long. Trimming removed 1 base at V and 7 bases at J, with 13 bases between. DNA for the CDR3: TGTGCCAGCAGCTTAGTTTGGCCCAATAGCGGGGAGCTGTTTTTT. This encodes CASSLVWPNSGELFF.

This clonotype was recorded at least ten times. V is TRBV4-3 and J is TRBJ2-7, with TRBD2 matching over 9 bases. Germline-derived CDR1 and CDR2 are LGHNA and YSLEER. Unmatched junction bases numbered 0, after V lost 1 base and J lost 2 bases. The CDR3 runs 14 residues. CDR3 in DNA: TGCGCCAGCAGCCAAGGGACTAGCGCCTACGAGCAGTACTTC. It is translated as CASSQGTSAYEQYF.

The CDR3 here is CASSFGQGFEAFF. As DNA, the CDR3 is TGTGCCAGCAGCTTTGGACAGGGGTTTGAAGCTTTCTTT. The chain has TRBV11-2 and TRBJ1-1; 9 bases agree with TRBD1. CDR3 size: 13 residues. The germline V gene has CDR1 SGHAT and CDR2 FQNNGV. The ends lost 3 bases at V and 7 bases at J; junction bases unmatched: 3. Full variable domain (missing parts from reference TRBV11-2 and TRBJ1-1): EAGVAQSPRYKIIEKRQSVAFWCNPISGHATLYWYQQILGQGPKLLIQFQNNGVVDDSQLPKDRFSAERLKGVDSTLKIQPAKLEDSAVYLCASSFGQGFEAFFGQGTRLTVV.

There are many counts of this clonotype. The chain carries TRBV12-3 or TRBV12-4 and TRBJ2-3; TRBD1 might be the D (6 bases). V was shortened by 6 bases and J by 0 bases, with 16 bases between the two germline ends. The CDR3 is 16 residues long. CDR3 in amino acids: CASSLAGVISTDTQYF. As DNA, the CDR3 is TGTGCCAGCAGCCTCGCAGGGGTAATTAGCACAGATACGCAGTATTTT.

This clonotype was counted only a few times. This chain joins TRBV7-6 and TRBJ2-1; 15 nucleotides line up with TRBD2. The junction had 6 bases not matched to a gene; V was cut back by 5 bases and J by 1 base. Germline V gene data show CDR1 as SGHVS and CDR2 as FNYEAQ. The CDR3 has 18 amino acids. The CDR3 DNA reads TGTGCCAGCAGCGCCGGACTAGCGGGGGGGTTGTCCTACAATGAGCAGTTCTTC. This gives the protein CASSAGLAGGLSYNEQFF.

In this sample, this clonotype turned up a few times. V usage is TRBV20-1 and J usage is TRBJ1-2, with TRBD1 matching 7 bases. The trim removed 6 bases at V and 1 base at J, leaving 8 bases unmatched. Germline V gene data show CDR1 as DFQATT and CDR2 as SNEGSKA (reference sequence). This CDR3 has 14 amino acids. The CDR3 region is CSARSGTVNYGYTF. The CDR3, as DNA: TGCAGTGCCCGCTCGGGGACAGTTAACTATGGCTACACCTTC.